Listed here are 30 T cell receptor beta chains from one sample, sequenced in a study of CD8 T cells in ankylosing spondylitis. TCRdb used MiXCR to reprocess the 5' RACE reads, holding one entry per CDR3 protein. Seen here are approximately 250,000 distinct CDR3 sequences, under 8.5% observed once, and the top ten hold 4% to 5.5%. Sequenced input: blood, either unsorted or a sorted T cell fraction (not recorded which). The receptors here all came from a female donor with ankylosing spondylitis or in good health (not recorded which).

The table lists this clonotype with many counts. This sequence joins TRBV4-3 and TRBJ2-1; D possibly matches TRBD1 or TRBD2 (5 bases each). CDR1 and CDR2 (germline): LGHNA, YSLEER. The CDR3 consists of 16 residues. Trimming left V 0 bases short and J 6 bases short, with 15 bases between. The CDR3 region has the DNA TGCGCCAGCAGCCAAGATCTGGGGGAGCCCCGCAATGAGCAGTTCTTC. Translation: CASSQDLGEPRNEQFF.

The V call is TRBV28, the J call TRBJ2-7; the D is unclear. Germline V CDR1 and CDR2: MDHEN, SYDVKM. With 6 bases removed from V and 7 bases from J, the gap between germline ends came to 10 bases. This CDR3 has 11 amino acids. The CDR3 bases are TGTGCCAGCAGCGGATATTCGGAGCAGTACTTC. Encoded protein: CASSGYSEQYF.

This clonotype was detected many times. The V gene is TRBV12-5, the J gene TRBJ2-1; 10 bases line up with TRBD2. The CDR3 contains 16 residues. V dropped 6 bases and J dropped 8; count of bases not matched to a gene: 13. The germline V gene has CDR1 LGHNT and CDR2 FRNRAP. CDR3 amino acids: CASGLTAGGPLDEQFF. The CDR3 coding sequence is TGTGCTAGTGGACTTACAGCGGGAGGGCCGTTGGATGAGCAGTTCTTC.

Ten or more counts support this clonotype. The chain recombines TRBV27 with TRBJ1-2; D may be TRBD1 (5 bases). Trimming pared 6 bases from V and 7 bases from J, leaving 15 bases between. This CDR3 has 13 amino acids. Germline V gives CDR1 MNHEY, CDR2 SMNVEV (reference sequence). The CDR3 bases are TGTGCCAGCAGCTCCGGACAATCTGGTGGCTACACCTTC. Residues: CASSSGQSGGYTF.

This chain uses TRBV7-2 with TRBJ2-7, with D perhaps matching TRBD1 or TRBD2 (7 bases each). There are 14 residues in the CDR3. Between the trimmed V and J ends, which lost 7 bases and 3 bases, there was a span of 16 bases. Germline V gives CDR1 SGHTA, CDR2 FQGNSA. The CDR3 bases are TGTGCCAGCACTCCAGGGGGGGGATACTACGAGCAGTACTTC. The encoded protein is CASTPGGGYYEQYF.

This clonotype was seen many times. This chain links TRBV29-1 with TRBJ2-1, with a tentative D call TRBD2 (6 bases). CDR3 length equals 13 residues. Germline values: CDR1 SQVTM, CDR2 ANQGSEA. V lost 5 bases and J 5 bases, leaving 13 bases between the germline ends. DNA for the CDR3: TGCAGCGTTCCGGGAGCCGACGACAATGAGCAGTTCTTC. Translating gives CSVPGADDNEQFF.

This clonotype was seen at least ten times. The chain couples TRBV10-1 to TRBJ2-1; D is unclear. Deletions cut 11 bases from V and 10 bases from J, with 18 bases between. This CDR3 has 12 amino acids. In germline, CDR1 is WNHNN, CDR2 SYGVQD (reference sequence). DNA for the CDR3: TGCGCCGTAAGGACGGCCGTCGCGGAGCAGTTCTTC. Protein sequence: CAVRTAVAEQFF.

This clonotype was recorded many times. This chain joins TRBV20-1 and TRBJ1-5, with unresolved D. With 3 bases removed from V and 4 bases from J, the gap between germline ends came to 13 bases. The CDR3 consists of 14 residues. The germline CDR1 and CDR2 sequences are DFQATT and SNEGSKA (reference sequence). CDR3 residues: CSASAGVRNQPQHF. The CDR3 nucleotides are TGCAGTGCTAGCGCTGGGGTTAGAAATCAGCCCCAGCATTTT.

This clonotype is a singleton in its sample. This clone may be a read error of a much larger clone one base away. This CDR3 is CASSEGIGQPQHF. CDR3 sequence (DNA): TGTGCCAGCAGTGAGGGGATCGGTCAGCCCCAGCATTTT. This chain links TRBV2 with TRBJ1-5; D not resolved. Looked up from germline, CDR1 is SNHLY and CDR2 is FYNNEI. Trimming left V 3 bases short and J 6 bases short, with 9 bases between. CDR3 size: 13 residues.

This clonotype appeared many times. V gene TRBV12-3 or TRBV12-4 combines with J gene TRBJ2-3, with D possibly TRBD1 on 7 matching bases. The CDR3 has 15 residues. Trimming removed 6 bases at V and 5 bases at J, with 18 bases between. CDR3 bases: TGTGCCAGCAGCGGTAGTCAGGGGGGTATAGATACGCAGTATTTT. Its protein is CASSGSQGGIDTQYF.

This clonotype was detected ten times or more. The CDR3 region has the DNA TGTGCCAGCAGCTTAGAGGGCAGGGGCTTGATGGGCAATCAGCCCCAGCATTTT. This translates into CASSLEGRGLMGNQPQHF. The chain links TRBV7-8 to TRBJ1-5; possibly TRBD1 for D (6 bases). V was shortened by 1 base and J by 2 bases, with 18 bases between the two germline ends. This CDR3 is built from 18 residues. Germline V CDR1 and CDR2: SGHVS, FQNEAQ.

The sample holds many counts of this clonotype. V gene TRBV20-1 combines with J gene TRBJ1-3; unclear D gene. Trimming pared 2 bases from V and 3 bases from J, leaving 14 bases between. The CDR3 has 15 amino acids. Per germline, CDR1 DFQATT and CDR2 SNEGSKA (reference sequence). The CDR3 region has the DNA TGCAGTGCTAGAACGGCAGAATCGGGTGGAAACACCATATATTTT. This codes for CSARTAESGGNTIYF.

On this clonotype itself: Possible read error: a much larger clone is one base away. The chain is built from TRBV6-1 and TRBJ2-5; 12 bases map to TRBD2. Per the germline V gene, CDR1 is MNHNS and CDR2 is SASEGT. CDR3 length: 15 amino acids. V dropped 6 bases and J dropped 5; count of bases not matched to a gene: 7. In nucleotides, the CDR3 is TGTGCCAGCAGCGCTAGGACTAGCGGGACTGAGACCCAGTACTTC. This sequence encodes CASSARTSGTETQYF.

This clonotype was seen repeatedly, ten times or more. J is TRBJ2-7 and V is TRBV12-5; D is perhaps TRBD2 (6 bases). The CDR3 contains 15 residues. Germline V gene lookup returns CDR1 LGHNT and CDR2 FRNRAP. The germline V and J ends were trimmed by 0 bases and 2 bases, with 11 bases remaining between them. As DNA, the CDR3 is TGTGCTAGTGGTTTGGTACTGGGGGGAACCTACGAGCAGTACTTC. Translation: CASGLVLGGTYEQYF.

This clonotype turned up a few times. V gene TRBV19 combines with J gene TRBJ1-2, with 9 nucleotides matching TRBD1. Looked up from germline, CDR1 is LNHDA and CDR2 is SQIVND (reference sequence). V gave up 7 bases and J gave up 8 bases; unmatched junction bases: 11. The CDR3 is 14 residues long. The CDR3: CASTTTSGTGGYTF. In DNA, the CDR3 is TGTGCCAGTACGACGACTTCCGGGACAGGGGGCTACACCTTC.

This clonotype was seen at least ten times. The gene calls are TRBV7-9 and TRBJ1-4; TRBD1 matches 8 bases. V shed 6 bases and J 8 bases; nucleotides not matched to a gene: 8. Germline lookup yields CDR1 SEHNR and CDR2 FQNEAQ (reference sequence). The CDR3 covers 14 residues. In DNA, the CDR3 is TGTGCCAGCAGTCGCACAGGGGACAGGGAAAAACTGTTTTTT. The encoded protein is CASSRTGDREKLFF.

This clonotype occurred many times. The chain carries TRBV20-1 and TRBJ2-1, with TRBD2 matching over 8 bases. Per germline, CDR1 DFQATT and CDR2 SNEGSKA (reference sequence). V was pared by 8 bases and J by 3 bases, with 12 bases of the junction left unmatched. CDR3 size: 15 residues. CDR3 protein: CSPQEPGLDYNEQFF. The CDR3 DNA follows: TGCAGTCCCCAGGAACCGGGACTAGACTACAATGAGCAGTTCTTC.

The chain has TRBV20-1 and TRBJ2-1; D may correspond to TRBD1 or TRBD2 (6 bases each). The CDR3 length is 12 residues. V was shortened by 5 bases and J by 8 bases, with 13 bases between the two germline ends. The germline gives CDR1 DFQATT, CDR2 SNEGSKA (reference sequence). The CDR3 sequence is CSAGGPGDEQFF. The CDR3 DNA sequence: TGCAGTGCTGGGGGCCCGGGGGATGAGCAGTTCTTC.

There are many counts of this clonotype. Here the CDR3 reads CASSYSGQGADTQYF. CDR3 sequence (DNA): TGTGCCAGCAGTTATTCCGGACAGGGGGCAGATACGCAGTATTTT. The chain is built from TRBV6-5 and TRBJ2-3, with TRBD1 matching over 10 bases. The CDR3 totals 15 residues. Germline V gene sequence: CDR1 MNHEY, CDR2 SVGAGI. Trimming at V came to 3 bases and at J to 4 bases, leaving 4 bases not matched to a gene.

The chain uses TRBV29-1 and TRBJ2-1; 10 nucleotides match TRBD2. CDR1 is SQVTM, CDR2 ANQGSEA, per germline. The CDR3 extends over 16 amino acids. The V segment lost 3 bases and the J segment 9 bases; nucleotides outside the gene matches: 14. CDR3 amino acids: CSVEGASGSTVGEQFF. The CDR3 DNA reads as TGCAGCGTTGAGGGGGCTAGCGGGAGTACGGTGGGTGAGCAGTTCTTC.

This clonotype was detected only a few times. Compared with germline, one end of the junction differs, possibly owing to a read error. The genes are TRBV7-9 and TRBJ2-1; either TRBD1 or TRBD2 may fit D (6 bases each). There are 15 residues in the CDR3. Germline values: CDR1 SEHNR, CDR2 FQNEAQ (reference sequence). The CDR3 is CAGSQRGASDNEQFF. CDR3 nucleotide sequence: TGTGCCGGCAGCCAAAGGGGGGCCTCCGACAATGAGCAGTTCTTC.

This clonotype came up many times. This chain uses TRBV5-1 with TRBJ2-3, with D possibly being TRBD1 (5 bases). Trimming removed 4 bases from V and 2 bases from J, with 23 bases in between. CDR3 length: 18 amino acids. The germline V gene has CDR1 SGHRS and CDR2 YFSETQ. The CDR3 loop is CASSVGGAGSGYTDTQYF. The DNA for the CDR3 is TGCGCCAGCAGCGTTGGTGGGGCAGGTTCTGGCTACACAGATACGCAGTATTTT. Drawing the rest from reference TRBV5-1 and TRBJ2-3, the complete variable domain is KAGVTQTPRYLIKTRGQQVTLSCSPISGHRSVSWYQQTPGQGLQFLFEYFSETQRNKGNFPGRFSGRQFSNSRSEMNVSTLELGDSALYLCASSVGGAGSGYTDTQYFGPGTRLTVL.

The sample holds a few counts of this clonotype. The CDR3, as DNA: TGTGCCAGCAGCCAAGAGATTCGACCCACAGATACGCAGTATTTT. This encodes CASSQEIRPTDTQYF. This chain links TRBV14 with TRBJ2-3; no reliable D call. Trimming removed 0 bases at V and 2 bases at J, with 9 bases between. CDR3 length: 15 amino acids. Per the germline V gene, CDR1 is SGHDN and CDR2 is FVKESK.

This clonotype was recorded at least ten times. Written as DNA, the CDR3 is TGTGCCAGCAGTGGACTAGTGAGCGACGAGCAGTACTTC. Protein: CASSGLVSDEQYF. The chain combines TRBV6-2 or TRBV6-3 with TRBJ2-7, with 7 bases fitting TRBD2. This CDR3 has 13 residues. Per germline, CDR1 MNHEY and CDR2 SVGEGT. V was pared by 5 bases and J by 5 bases, with 6 bases of the junction left unmatched.

There are many counts of this clonotype. The chain links TRBV20-1 to TRBJ1-3; D uncertain. The CDR3 runs 16 residues. Deletions cut 4 bases from V and 0 bases from J, with 16 bases between. Germline V gene sequence: CDR1 DFQATT, CDR2 SNEGSKA (reference sequence). The CDR3 sequence is CSATPQGPVSGNTIYF. CDR3 nucleotide sequence: TGCAGTGCTACCCCCCAAGGGCCGGTCTCTGGAAACACCATATATTTT.

Worth noting for this clonotype: A much larger clone differs from this one at a single base, so this may be a read error. The chain joins TRBV7-9 to TRBJ2-1; 10 bases are a match to TRBD1. The germline CDR1 and CDR2 sequences are SEHNR and FQNEAQ (reference sequence). This CDR3 is 14 amino acids long. Trimming at V came to 5 bases and at J to 8 bases, leaving 6 bases not matched to a gene. The CDR3 protein is CASSQGTGVDEQFF. The CDR3 bases are TGTGCCAGCAGCCAGGGGACAGGGGTGGATGAGCAGTTCTTC.

This clonotype was counted many times. The chain links TRBV9 to TRBJ2-1; D not certain. This CDR3 comprises 12 residues. Trimming removed 0 bases from V and 4 bases from J, with 2 bases in between. From germline, CDR1 is SGDLS and CDR2 YYNGEE. This chain's CDR3 is CASSVAYNEQFF. In DNA form, the CDR3 reads TGTGCCAGCAGCGTAGCATACAATGAGCAGTTCTTC. Variable domain in full (rest from reference TRBV9 and TRBJ2-1): DSGVTQTPKHLITATGQRVTLRCSPRSGDLSVYWYQQSLDQGLQFLIQYYNGEERAKGNILERFSAQQFPDLHSELNLSSLELGDSALYFCASSVAYNEQFFGPGTRLTVL.

This clonotype was counted at least ten times. The chain combines TRBV20-1 with TRBJ2-7; 10 nucleotides agree with TRBD1. The CDR3 totals 14 residues. CDR1 and CDR2 (germline): DFQATT, SNEGSKA (reference sequence). V lost 4 bases, J lost 6 bases, and 9 bases stayed unmatched. In nucleotides, the CDR3 is TGCAGTGCTACACGACAGGGGGCGAGGAGCGAGCAGTACTTC. Its translation: CSATRQGARSEQYF.

This clonotype was detected many times. This sequence joins TRBV7-9 and TRBJ1-1, with D perhaps matching TRBD1 (6 bases). Germline V gives CDR1 SEHNR, CDR2 FQNEAQ (reference sequence). The V and J ends lost 8 bases and 4 bases respectively, with 14 bases between them. This CDR3 comprises 13 residues. The chain's CDR3 is CASRSGGSTEAFF. The CDR3 coding sequence is TGTGCCAGCCGCTCGGGGGGCAGCACTGAAGCTTTCTTT.

This clonotype occurred many times. This chain links TRBV7-3 with TRBJ1-1; weak D call: TRBD1 (5 bases). This CDR3 comprises 14 residues. The ends were cut back, 5 bases at V and 7 bases at J, with 17 bases in the middle. Germline CDR1 is SGHTA and CDR2 is FQGTGA. The CDR3 DNA follows: TGTGCCAGCAGCCTCGACGGGGCGGTCGGTGAAGCTTTCTTT. This codes for CASSLDGAVGEAFF.